This TCR beta chain comes out of a study of vaccination and CD4 T cells after COVID-19 (dated by TCRdb to between 2021 and 2022). With respect to the entire study: The convalescent cohort included six males and four females, with two Hispanic individuals, seven Caucasians, two Asians and one multiracial person. As controls, cultures received a CEFX viral epitope pool (the positive control), an HIV-1 Nef peptide pool (the negative control), or no peptide at all. In roughly nine COVID-19 convalescent patients and a handful of infection-naive healthy vaccine recipients, the spike-specific CD4+ TCR repertoire before mRNA vaccination was compared with the repertoire after mRNA vaccination. The time from the second vaccine dose to post-vaccine blood sampling had a median of roughly 70 days and ranged from about 14 to 241 days. Overlapping spike peptide pools from SARS-CoV-2 and from the common cold coronaviruses HCoV-NL63, HCoV-OC43 and HCoV-229E were used as culture stimuli. Participants got two doses of the Pfizer-BioNTech BNT162b2 vaccine (n=8) or two doses of the Moderna mRNA-1273 vaccine (n=2). Post-COVID blood samples from convalescent patients were collected a median of approximately 100 days after diagnosis, with a range of roughly 35 to 161 days. Study-wide findings and limitations: Among the post-vaccine SARS-CoV-2-reactive clones in convalescent patients, a median roughly 85% showed up only after vaccination, which suggests vaccine-specific priming. The study included relatively few convalescent patients and did not analyze early timepoints after natural infection. The median count of SARS-CoV-2-reactive clonotypes went up from some 23 after infection to 38 after vaccination, although the change was not significant. In convalescent patients, nearly all vaccine-specific clones (304 of 307) were found to be mono-reactive for SARS-CoV-2 spike rather than cross-reactive with common cold coronaviruses.

Libraries were built with PCR. DNA from cultured CD4+ T cells was subjected to TCR sequencing with the Oncomine TCR Beta short-read assay at the Johns Hopkins FTIC core. Genomic DNA was extracted from the cultured CD4+ T cells with the QIAamp micro DNA kit. Oncomine TCR Beta libraries from cultured CD4+ T cells were pooled using unique dual indexes and sequenced on an Illumina iSeq 100. In the original analysis: Non-productive sequences were filtered out, and CDR3s that did not start with C, did not end with F or W, or were shorter than 7 amino acids were discarded. The MANAFEST web application identified antigen-specific clonotypes by comparing peptide-stimulated wells against reference wells and other culture wells. An FDR below 0.05, an odds ratio above 5, and a productive frequency above 0.1% in at least two of three replicate wells were required for clones to be considered positive. A clonotype was classed as cross-reactive if the clonotype showed significant expansion both in SARS-CoV-2 spike wells and in at least one common cold coronavirus spike condition. CDR3 homology was assessed with Levenshtein distances (stringdist) and unrooted phylogenetic trees (ape) in R version 3.6.1. In-frame beta chains were kept once TCRdb had trimmed the public reads at Q25 with fastp and called clones with MiXCR. Records with the same CDR3 protein are collapsed into one entry carrying the most frequent genes and DNA. The authors' filters were not applied to this entry. In this sample the table shows about 13,000 distinct CDR3 sequences, 25% to 30% of which occur a single time. Roughly 29% of the sample comes from the top ten.

The CDR3 has 14 amino acids, counting the end cysteine and phenylalanine. Only the CDR3 region is kept as DNA, spanning 42 bases read in frame from base 1. CDR1 and CDR2, looked up from the germline V gene (reference sequence), are MNHEY and SMNVEV. From V the trimming removes 6 bases and from J it removes 9 bases, while the gene matches leave 10 bases of the junction unaccounted for. With respect to this clonotype: The specificity of this receptor is unknown. This could be a read error, since a much larger clone is one nucleotide away.

The treatment or condition label for this specimen denotes: roughly 11-day PBMC culture with coronavirus spike peptide pools or control peptides (ViraFEST assay). The ViraFEST assay, used in the study, expanded antigen-specific T cells with peptide pools and then identified the expanded clonotypes through TCR sequencing. Negative nucleocapsid antibody tests taken both before and after vaccination confirmed that the healthy vaccine recipients had no prior SARS-CoV-2 infection. PBMCs were cultured at approximately 2 million per well in IMDM supplemented with 5% human AB serum and 9 to 10 IU/ml IL-2, with 10 ug/ml peptide pools added. Half of the culture medium was replaced with fresh IL-2-containing medium on days 3 and 7. After 9 to 10 days of culture, CD4+ T cells were isolated by negative selection using the EasySep CD4+ T cell isolation kit. PBMCs were separated from whole blood using Ficoll-Paque Plus gradient centrifugation and then either used fresh or cryopreserved at -140C. Each culture condition was generally run in triplicate wells.

The TCR was taken from a human donor who received a COVID-19 vaccine. The V gene is TRBV27 and the J gene is TRBJ1-1, with 10 central nucleotides matching TRBD1. The sequences come from CD4+ T cells from blood, cultured in vitro, collected before SARS-CoV-2 vaccination. The base sequence is TGTGCCAGCAGCACTGAAGACAGGGGGCGAAAAGCTTTCTTT. This encodes CASSTEDRGRKAFF.